This T cell receptor beta chain originates from a study of blood T cells in healthy people across ages. Study in general: Every two T cells gave about one barcoded beta molecule via template switching. Broader study findings: Leaving the PBMCs unsorted stopped any conclusive comparison of naive versus antigen-experienced cells.

About this clonotype: Its antigen remains unknown.

The germline CDR1 and CDR2 sequences are KGHDR and SFDVKD. This CDR3 comprises 17 residues. Trimming shortened V by 5 bases and J by 4 bases, and 17 bases separated the two germline ends. The second PCR ran about 6 to 12 cycles with a sample-barcoded 5' primer and J-beta primers. Every cDNA molecule carried a tag from a template-switch adaptor bearing 12 random nucleotides. TCRdb independently ran MiXCR on the 5' RACE reads; one entry per CDR3 protein. The sample contains about 1.4 million distinct CDR3 sequences, around 59% of which appear only once. Every sample gave at least 5.5 micrograms of total RNA when it was extracted.

The sequence came from a man younger than 35 in good health. The specimen was blood. The chain has TRBV24-1 and TRBJ2-6; no reliable D call. Here the CDR3 DNA reads TGTGCCACCAGTGGTGGCCCAGTCACGAGGGGGGCCAACGTCCTGACTTTC. Protein: CATSGGPVTRGANVLTF.